This T cell receptor beta chain emerged from a study of blood T cells in healthy people across ages. Notes on the study in general: PBMCs went unsorted, and a conclusive naive versus antigen-experienced comparison was therefore prevented. Donor CMV infection status was unknown, possibly confounding age-related changes in expanded clonotypes.

Every sample yielded at least 6 million isolated PBMCs. This clonotype was recorded many times. Its target is unknown. Then a second PCR, running about 6 to 12 cycles, was carried out with a sample-barcoded 5' primer and a J-beta primer mix. Tags on each cDNA molecule came from a template-switch adaptor with 12 random nucleotides. TCRdb re-called the 5' RACE reads with MiXCR, one entry per CDR3 protein. The sample lists some 640,000 distinct CDR3 sequences; 25% to 30% were seen once. The sequenced sample consisted of blood. The receptor was derived from a woman of 80 years or more in good health.

DNA of the CDR3: TGTGCCAGCAGCCTTGGCCCGGGACAAAGCTCCTATAATTCACCCCTCCACTTT. Encoded protein: CASSLGPGQSSYNSPLHF. The chain recombines TRBV4-2 with TRBJ1-6; possibly TRBD1 for D (6 bases). The CDR3 totals 18 residues. CDR1 and CDR2 (germline): LGHNA, YNFKEQ. Trimming left V 4 bases short and J 0 bases short, with 16 bases between.